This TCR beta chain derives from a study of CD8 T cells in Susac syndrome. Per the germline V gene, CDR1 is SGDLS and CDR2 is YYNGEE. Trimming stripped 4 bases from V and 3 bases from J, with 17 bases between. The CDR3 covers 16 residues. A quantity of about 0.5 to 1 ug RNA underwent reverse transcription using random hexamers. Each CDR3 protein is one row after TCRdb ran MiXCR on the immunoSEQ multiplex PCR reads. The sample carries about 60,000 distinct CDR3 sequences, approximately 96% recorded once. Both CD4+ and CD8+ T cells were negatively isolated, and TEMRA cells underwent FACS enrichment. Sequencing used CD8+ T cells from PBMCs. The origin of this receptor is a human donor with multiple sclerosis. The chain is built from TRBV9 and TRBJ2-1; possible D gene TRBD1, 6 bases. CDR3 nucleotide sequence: TGTGCCAGCAGCCCAGTCCAGGGGACCTACTACAATGAGCAGTTCTTC. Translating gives CASSPVQGTYYNEQFF.